The 22 T cell receptor beta chains below were found in one sample sequenced in a study of identical twins (dated by TCRdb to the mid-2010s). Library preparation employed 5' RACE. The instrument given in TCRdb is Illumina HiSeq 2000. In TCRdb, the public reads were trimmed at Q25 with fastp and aligned with MiXCR, with productive beta chains retained. Entries that share a CDR3 protein sequence are merged under the most common genes and DNA. In this sample the table shows about 530,000 distinct CDR3 sequences, 15% of which occur a single time. The ten largest account for roughly 0.46% of the sample. The data were also submitted as part of a second study, on yellow fever vaccine responses in identical twins.

Sample: CD4+ T cells sorted from blood. These TCRs come from a woman between 18 and 30 years old in good health.

The genes are TRBV5-1 and TRBJ2-5; possible D gene TRBD1, 5 bases. Germline CDR1 SGHRS, CDR2 YFSETQ. The CDR3 has 13 residues. Trimming pared 5 bases from V and 3 bases from J, leaving 11 bases between. CDR3 in amino acids: CASSRGSEETQYF. The CDR3 DNA follows: TGCGCCAGCAGTAGGGGTTCGGAAGAGACCCAGTACTTC. Complete variable domain (other parts from reference TRBV5-1 and TRBJ2-5): KAGVTQTPRYLIKTRGQQVTLSCSPISGHRSVSWYQQTPGQGLQFLFEYFSETQRNKGNFPGRFSGRQFSNSRSEMNVSTLELGDSALYLCASSRGSEETQYFGPGTRLLVL.

This clonotype was detected many times. This sequence joins TRBV20-1 and TRBJ1-3; D is possibly TRBD1 (5 bases). The CDR3 extends over 15 amino acids. V lost 3 bases to trimming and J lost 3 bases, with 15 bases between them. CDR1 is DFQATT and CDR2 is SNEGSKA in the germline V gene (reference sequence). The CDR3 loop reads CSASLPSGVGNTIYF. The CDR3, as DNA: TGCAGTGCTAGCCTACCTTCGGGGGTTGGAAACACCATATATTTT.

This rearrangement joins TRBV5-1 to TRBJ2-3, with D perhaps matching TRBD1 or TRBD2 (5 bases each). From germline, CDR1 is SGHRS and CDR2 YFSETQ. The V end lost 4 bases, the J end lost 6 bases, and 18 bases lay between the germline ends. This CDR3 is 15 amino acids long. For the CDR3, the DNA is TGCGCCAGCAGCCCCGGGACCCATGCAGGGGATACGCAGTATTTT. Its protein is CASSPGTHAGDTQYF.

This clonotype was seen repeatedly, ten times or more. The CDR3 sequence: CASSSDYFGTDTQYF. CDR3 nucleotides: TGTGCCAGCAGCTCGGACTATTTTGGCACAGATACGCAGTATTTT. The V gene is TRBV7-2, the J gene TRBJ2-3, with D maybe TRBD2 (6 bases). V lost 4 bases and J lost 1, with 12 bases in between. The CDR3 runs 15 residues. The V gene's germline CDR1 is SGHTA and CDR2 FQGNSA.

The chain employs TRBV7-3 and TRBJ2-1; tentative D call: TRBD2 (6 bases). Germline V gene data show CDR1 as SGHTA and CDR2 as FQGTGA. V lost 4 bases and J lost 7, with 17 bases in between. The CDR3 totals 15 residues. The CDR3 is CASSSPGGPENEQFF. The CDR3 coding sequence is TGTGCCAGCAGCTCCCCCGGAGGGCCTGAAAATGAGCAGTTCTTC.

A few counts support this clonotype. The CDR3 DNA reads as TGTGCCAGCAGCACCCCGCGGGAGACCAAATTAAGCTCCTACGAGCAGTACTTC. Encoded protein: CASSTPRETKLSSYEQYF. The chain carries TRBV12-3 or TRBV12-4 and TRBJ2-7; 7 positions agree with TRBD2. This CDR3 has 18 amino acids. With 6 bases clipped from V and 0 bases from J, the junction kept 17 bases outside the gene matches.

This clonotype occurred a few times. The chain employs TRBV4-2 and TRBJ2-7; 7 bases line up with TRBD2. The CDR3 spans 15 residues. J was trimmed by 2 bases and V by 1 base; bases with no gene match: 5. The germline V gene encodes CDR1 LGHNA and CDR2 YNFKEQ. The CDR3 reads CASSQASGTTYEQYF. The CDR3, as DNA: TGTGCCAGCAGCCAAGCTAGCGGAACCACCTACGAGCAGTACTTC.

For this clonotype: One junction end does not reproduce the germline sequence, and a read error may be involved. For the CDR3, the DNA is TGTGCCAGCACAGGGTTAAACACCGGGGAGCTGTCTTTT. Translation gives CASTGLNTGELSF. The chain combines TRBV6-1 with TRBJ2-2; D may correspond to TRBD1 or TRBD2 (5 bases each). Germline lookup yields CDR1 MNHNS and CDR2 SASEGT. The CDR3 runs 13 residues.

This sequence joins TRBV10-3 and TRBJ2-5; D is perhaps TRBD2 (5 bases). The CDR3 loop spans 13 amino acids. V was trimmed by 2 bases and J by 5 bases, leaving 9 bases between them. CDR1 is ENHRY, CDR2 SYGVKD, per germline. CDR3 protein: CAISEERGETQYF. The CDR3 DNA reads TGTGCCATCAGTGAGGAGCGAGGGGAGACCCAGTACTTC.

The genes are TRBV4-2 and TRBJ2-3, with 13 bases that match TRBD2. The V gene end was trimmed by 3 bases and the J gene end by 6 bases; junction bases not matched to a gene: 6. The CDR3 has 16 residues. Per the germline V gene, CDR1 is LGHNA and CDR2 is YNFKEQ. Here the CDR3 DNA reads TGTGCCAGCAGCCATACTAGCGGGGGGGCGTGGGATACGCAGTATTTT. Translation gives CASSHTSGGAWDTQYF.

This clonotype was picked up one time. The rearrangement uses TRBV2 and TRBJ2-1; D gene ambiguous. Germline lookup yields CDR1 SNHLY and CDR2 FYNNEI. The CDR3 is 12 amino acids. The V and J ends lost 2 bases and 10 bases respectively, with 9 bases between them. CDR3 sequence: CASSELAAEQFF. The CDR3 nucleotides are TGTGCCAGCAGTGAACTTGCAGCGGAGCAGTTCTTC. Full variable domain (missing parts from reference TRBV2 and TRBJ2-1): EPEVTQTPSHQVTQMGQEVILRCVPISNHLYFYWYRQILGQKVEFLVSFYNNEISEKSEIFDDQFSVERPDGSNFTLKIRSTKLEDSAMYFCASSELAAEQFFGPGTRLTVL.

The V and J genes are TRBV28 and TRBJ2-7, with 7 bases fitting TRBD2. CDR3 size: 14 residues. Trimming took 5 bases from V and 5 from J; bases not matched to a gene: 9. Germline V gene lookup returns CDR1 MDHEN and CDR2 SYDVKM. CDR3 sequence: CASSTTGLVHEQYV. The CDR3 DNA follows: TGTGCCAGCAGTACCACAGGACTAGTTCACGAGCAGTACGTC.

The V call is TRBV9, the J call TRBJ2-7; 8 bases map to TRBD2. V lost 3 bases to trimming and J lost 3 bases; unmatched junction nucleotides: 14. Germline lookup yields CDR1 SGDLS and CDR2 YYNGEE. The CDR3 covers 17 residues. CDR3 amino acids: CASSEGVAGGLDYEQYV. In DNA form, the CDR3 reads TGTGCCAGCAGCGAGGGGGTGGCGGGGGGACTAGACTACGAGCAGTACGTC.

The sample holds one count of this clonotype. The chain employs TRBV20-1 and TRBJ2-3, with D uncertain. Germline lookup yields CDR1 DFQATT and CDR2 SNEGSKA (reference sequence). V was pared by 2 bases and J by 2 bases, with 11 bases between. The CDR3 covers 14 residues. The CDR3 DNA reads as TGCAGTGCTAGAACGACACAAAACACAGATACGCAGTATTTT. This translates into CSARTTQNTDTQYF.

In its sample, this clonotype was seen many times. CDR3 loop: CATSDPGNEQFF. In DNA, the CDR3 is TGTGCCACCAGTGACCCGGGCAATGAGCAGTTCTTC. V is TRBV24-1 and J is TRBJ2-1, with D hard to call. The V end was cut by 4 bases, the J end by 6 bases, with 6 bases between. The CDR3 loop spans 12 amino acids. Germline V gene sequence: CDR1 KGHDR, CDR2 SFDVKD.

The sample holds a few counts of this clonotype. The chain is built from TRBV2 and TRBJ2-1; D possibly uses TRBD1 or TRBD2 (5 bases each). V was trimmed by 6 bases and J by 0 bases, leaving 15 bases between them. The CDR3 is 16 residues long. Germline-derived CDR1 and CDR2 are SNHLY and FYNNEI. The CDR3 sequence is CASSQSPGSSYNEQFF. DNA for the CDR3: TGTGCCAGCAGCCAGTCCCCAGGGAGCTCCTACAATGAGCAGTTCTTC.

This clonotype was found a few times. This chain links TRBV12-3 or TRBV12-4 with TRBJ2-1; TRBD2 aligns across 15 bases. V shed 5 bases and J 6 bases; nucleotides not matched to a gene: 5. The CDR3 totals 16 residues. CDR3 sequence reads: CASSPGLAGGVNEQFF. The CDR3, as DNA: TGTGCCAGCAGTCCGGGACTAGCGGGAGGTGTCAATGAGCAGTTCTTC.

This clonotype was observed a few times. V usage is TRBV11-2 and J usage is TRBJ2-3; 8 bases agree with TRBD2. CDR3 length equals 15 residues. Trimming removed 2 bases from V and 2 bases from J; junction bases left unmatched: 3. Germline CDR1 and CDR2: SGHAT and FQNNGV. The CDR3 region is CASSLSGSVTDTQYF. CDR3 nucleotide sequence: TGTGCCAGCAGCTTAAGCGGGAGTGTCACAGATACGCAGTATTTT.

The table lists this clonotype with a few counts. The V gene is TRBV28, the J gene TRBJ1-5, with TRBD1 matching 7 bases. V lost 5 bases and J lost 4; bases outside the gene matches: 5. Germline V gives CDR1 MDHEN, CDR2 SYDVKM. The CDR3 length is 14 residues. For the CDR3, the DNA is TGTGCCAGCAGTATGGGACAGTTTAATCAGCCCCAGCATTTT. Amino acids: CASSMGQFNQPQHF.

Only a few counts were recorded for this clonotype. The rearrangement uses TRBV4-1 and TRBJ1-5; D uncertain. The CDR3 is made up of 15 amino acids. Germline V lookup: CDR1 MGHRA, CDR2 YSYEKL. V was shortened by 0 bases and J by 0 bases, with 6 bases between the two germline ends. The CDR3 is CASSQEDSSNQPQHF. The CDR3 nucleotides are TGCGCCAGCAGCCAAGAGGACTCTAGCAATCAGCCCCAGCATTTT.

A note on this clonotype: Sequence at one end of the junction differs from germline and may be a read error. The chain links TRBV5-1 to TRBJ2-5; D unresolved. The CDR3 spans 13 residues. The V gene's germline CDR1 is SGHRS and CDR2 YFSETQ. CDR3 coding DNA: TGCGCTAGCAGCTTGGATATCGGTGGGACCCAGTACTTC. This encodes CASSLDIGGTQYF.

A few counts support this clonotype. The chain joins TRBV14 to TRBJ2-1, with D tentatively TRBD1 or TRBD2 (5 bases each). Germline CDR1 SGHDN, CDR2 FVKESK. The germline V and J ends were trimmed by 0 bases and 5 bases, with 14 bases remaining between them. The CDR3 covers 16 residues. In DNA form, the CDR3 reads TGTGCCAGCAGCCAAGATGTGGGACCGATAAACAATGAGCAGTTCTTC. Its protein product is CASSQDVGPINNEQFF.